This T cell receptor (beta chain) was observed in a study of T cell repertoires in cytomegalovirus infection. The overall study: Carrying CMV and the relevant HLA type showed in public TCR beta signatures. Points from the study as a whole: There were HLA-C-restricted CMV-specific TCR beta clonotypes dominating the ex vivo response.

One entry per CDR3 protein results from TCRdb running MiXCR on the reads. The data contain roughly 720,000 distinct CDR3 sequences, approximately 34% of them seen just once; the ten biggest clones take up around 2.8%. On this clonotype itself: Its antigen is unidentified.

This CDR3 is built from 15 residues. V dropped 1 base and J dropped 0 bases, with 7 bases sitting between them. CDR1 is SGHTA and CDR2 is FQGNSA in the germline V gene. The chain uses TRBV7-2 and TRBJ1-3; D remains unclear. The sample consisted of PBMCs. This TCR was sampled from a human donor in good health (CMV status not recorded). Some clones in this sample may be carry-over from other donors' samples. The CDR3 protein is CASSLGLGSGNTIYF. The CDR3 DNA is TGTGCCAGCAGCTTAGGTCTTGGCTCTGGAAACACCATATATTTT.